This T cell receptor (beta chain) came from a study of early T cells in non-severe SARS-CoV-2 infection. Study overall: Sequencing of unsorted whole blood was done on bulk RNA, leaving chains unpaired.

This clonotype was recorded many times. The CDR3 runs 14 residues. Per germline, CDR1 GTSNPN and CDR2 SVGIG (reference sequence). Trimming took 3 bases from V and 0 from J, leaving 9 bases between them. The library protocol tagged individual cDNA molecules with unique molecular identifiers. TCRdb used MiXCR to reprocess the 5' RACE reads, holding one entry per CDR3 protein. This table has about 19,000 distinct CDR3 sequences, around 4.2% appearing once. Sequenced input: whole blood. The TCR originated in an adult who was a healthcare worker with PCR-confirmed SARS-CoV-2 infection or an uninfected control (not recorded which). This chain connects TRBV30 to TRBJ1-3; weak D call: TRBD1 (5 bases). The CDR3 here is CAWSAGFSGNTIYF. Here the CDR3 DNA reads TGTGCCTGGAGCGCAGGGTTCTCTGGAAACACCATATATTTT.